Described below is a single T cell receptor beta chain sequence and its context. Antigen unknown. This sample stems from a study of type 1 and type 2 diabetes patients. About the study: The whole study generated approximately 20 million paired-end reads. Broader study findings: Some expanded clones seen only in T1D might occur in additional T2D or control samples.

The PCR template was genomic DNA. Amplification of the beta chain CDR3 used 30 forward and 13 reverse multiplex primers. Each CDR3 protein gets one entry after TCRdb re-called the multiplex PCR reads with MiXCR. Counted here are about 290,000 distinct CDR3 sequences, more than 40% occurring once; the ten biggest clones make up roughly an eighth. Sequencing was carried out using peripheral blood mononuclear cells (PBMCs). The receptor comes from a man between 18 and 35 years old with type 2 diabetes.

CDR3 protein: CASSLSDSYEQYF. CDR3 bases: TGTGCCAGCAGCCTATCCGACTCCTACGAGCAGTACTTC. The rearrangement joins TRBV7-6 to TRBJ2-7, with D hard to call. Between the trimmed V and J ends, which lost 5 bases and 0 bases, there was a span of 8 bases. Per germline, CDR1 SGHVS and CDR2 FNYEAQ. The CDR3 extends over 13 amino acids.